This entry is about one T cell receptor (beta chain). The antigen is unknown. The junction differs from germline at one of its ends, possibly a read error. Study-level points and caveats: Tumor-infiltrating Treg TCR alpha and beta sequences overlapped most with tumor naive CD4+ T cells, then blood naive. The larger cohort examined one V-J beta rearrangement, not whole repertoires. The TCR gene usage of tumor memory CD4+ T cells clustered together with blood and lymph node memory CD4+ cells and with lymph node naive CD4+ cells.

This CDR3 has 13 residues. Germline V gene lookup returns CDR1 SGDLS and CDR2 YYNGEE. Semi-nested PCR with Nested Universal Primer A followed constant-region reverse priming of full-length variable regions. TCRdb independently ran MiXCR on the 5' RACE reads; one entry per CDR3 protein. The profile shows under 65,000 distinct CDR3 sequences, around 26% of them singletons. This TCR was recovered from a female donor with breast cancer. The rearrangement joins TRBV9 to TRBJ1-1, with D maybe TRBD1 (5 bases). The sample comprised tumor-infiltrating memory CD4+ T cells sorted from the breast tumor. Subset in this sample: memory CD4+ T cells, CD4+CD45RO+CD25-. The CDR3 spells CASSAETGGEALF. The CDR3 DNA reads as TGTGCCAGCAGCGCCGAAACAGGAGGTGAAGCTCTCTTT.